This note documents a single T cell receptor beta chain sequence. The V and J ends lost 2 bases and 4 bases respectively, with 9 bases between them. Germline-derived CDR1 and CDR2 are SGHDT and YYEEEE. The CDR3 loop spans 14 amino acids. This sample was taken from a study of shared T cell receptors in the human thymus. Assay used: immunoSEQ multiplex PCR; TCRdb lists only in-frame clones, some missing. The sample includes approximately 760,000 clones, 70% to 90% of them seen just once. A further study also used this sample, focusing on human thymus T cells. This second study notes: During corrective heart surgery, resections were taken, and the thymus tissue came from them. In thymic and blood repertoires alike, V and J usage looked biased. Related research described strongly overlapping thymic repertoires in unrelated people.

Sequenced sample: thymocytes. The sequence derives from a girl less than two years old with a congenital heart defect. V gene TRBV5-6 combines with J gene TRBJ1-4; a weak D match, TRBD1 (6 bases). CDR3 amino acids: CASSFRGNNEKLFF. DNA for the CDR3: TGTGCCAGCAGCTTTAGGGGGAATAATGAAAAACTGTTTTTT.